These 17 T cell receptor beta chains came from one sample sequenced in a study of cytomegalovirus exposure and HLA in healthy donors. This PCR relied on a set of 60 Vbeta primers and 13 Jbeta primers. TCRdb's table, derived via immunoSEQ multiplex PCR, lists solely in-frame clones and lacks some. The profile shows 130,000 or so clones, 60% to 85% of them singletons. The sample was PBMCs. The receptor set was obtained from a man aged 30-40 years in good health and CMV-seronegative.

J is TRBJ2-3 and V is TRBV5-1, with 10 nucleotides matching TRBD2. This CDR3 is built from 15 residues. Germline values: CDR1 SGHRS, CDR2 YFSETQ. Germline trimming cut 3 bases from V and 2 bases from J; bases unmatched to any gene: 3. CDR3 amino acids: CASSSGLAPTDTQYF. Written as DNA, the CDR3 is TGCGCCAGCAGCTCGGGACTAGCGCCCACAGATACGCAGTATTTT.

The rearrangement links TRBV5-1 to TRBJ1-1; 7 bases fit TRBD1. Germline V gene sequence: CDR1 SGHRS, CDR2 YFSETQ. Trimming removed 3 bases from V and 0 bases from J; junction bases left unmatched: 5. CDR3 length: 15 amino acids. The CDR3 is CASSYRGQLNTEAFF. The CDR3 nucleotides are TGCGCCAGCAGCTATAGGGGACAGCTGAACACTGAAGCTTTCTTT.

The chain links TRBV19 to TRBJ2-7; D not resolved. Trimming shortened V by 6 bases and J by 0 bases, and 9 bases separated the two germline ends. There are 13 residues in the CDR3. Germline lookup yields CDR1 LNHDA and CDR2 SQIVND (reference sequence). The CDR3 DNA follows: TGTGCCAGTAGCCGACGGAGCTCCTACGAGCAGTACTTC. Protein: CASSRRSSYEQYF.

The rearrangement joins TRBV10-2 to TRBJ2-7; TRBD2 is a possible D gene (5 bases). The CDR3 totals 14 residues. V was shortened by 5 bases and J by 1 base, with 12 bases between the two germline ends. Germline lookup yields CDR1 WSHSY and CDR2 SAAADI. CDR3 sequence: CASSNGTGSYEQYF. CDR3 coding DNA: TGCGCCAGCAGTAATGGAACGGGATCCTACGAGCAGTACTTC.

The rearrangement links TRBV30 to TRBJ1-6; possible D gene TRBD1, 6 bases. This CDR3 region has 15 residues. V lost 3 bases to trimming and J lost 6 bases, with 15 bases between them. Germline lookup yields CDR1 GTSNPN and CDR2 SVGIG (reference sequence). CDR3 sequence reads: CAWSVAGQPNSPLHF. In DNA form, the CDR3 reads TGTGCCTGGAGCGTAGCGGGACAACCTAATTCACCCCTCCACTTT.

The CDR3 nucleotides read TGTGCCAGCAGCGACGGGACAGGGGGGACCTACGAGCAGTACTTC. It is translated as CASSDGTGGTYEQYF. The chain links TRBV7-2 to TRBJ2-7; 11 positions agree with TRBD1. Germline-derived CDR1 and CDR2 are SGHTA and FQGNSA. The CDR3 has 15 amino acids. J lost 2 bases, V lost 5 bases, and 5 bases had no gene match.

The rearrangement uses TRBV11-2 and TRBJ2-3; perhaps TRBD2 as D (6 bases). The V end lost 8 bases, the J end lost 4 bases, and 13 bases lay between the germline ends. CDR1 is SGHAT, CDR2 FQNNGV, per germline. The CDR3 loop spans 13 amino acids. The CDR3 DNA follows: TGTGCCAGCGGCAGACTAGTCGCAGATACGCAGTATTTT. As protein: CASGRLVADTQYF.

This chain's CDR3 is CASSQDWDGSRGWETQYF. In DNA, the CDR3 is TGTGCCAGCAGCCAAGATTGGGACGGGAGCCGGGGATGGGAGACCCAGTACTTC. J is TRBJ2-5 and V is TRBV4-2; D is possibly TRBD2 (6 bases). Deletions cut 0 bases from V and 5 bases from J, with 22 bases between. The germline V gene has CDR1 LGHNA and CDR2 YNFKEQ. The CDR3 is made up of 18 amino acids.

There are a few counts of this clone. The V and J genes are TRBV6-5 and TRBJ1-5; possible D gene TRBD1, 6 bases. The CDR3 runs 14 residues. CDR1 and CDR2 from the germline V gene are MNHEY and SVGAGI. Trimming took off 0 bases at V and 5 bases at J, with 8 bases between the two ends. The CDR3 coding sequence is TGTGCCAGCAGTTACTCGAACAGGGATCAGCCCCAGCATTTT. Amino acid sequence: CASSYSNRDQPQHF.

This clone was observed a few times. The CDR3 DNA is TGTGCCAGCAGCCGGACAGAACTCCCCTACGAGCAGTACTTC. It yields the protein CASSRTELPYEQYF. The chain carries TRBV27 and TRBJ2-7, with a possible D match to TRBD1 (6 bases). The CDR3 spans 14 residues. From germline, CDR1 is MNHEY and CDR2 SMNVEV (reference sequence). V lost 6 bases, J lost 2 bases, and 14 bases lay in between.

The chain joins TRBV7-6 to TRBJ2-5; TRBD2 matches 9 bases. V lost 1 base and J lost 7; bases outside the gene matches: 10. The V gene's germline CDR1 is SGHVS and CDR2 FNYEAQ. The CDR3 is 16 residues long. For the CDR3, the DNA is TGTGCCAGCAGCTTAGGGAGCGAGCGGGGGGTAGGGACCCAGTACTTC. Its protein is CASSLGSERGVGTQYF.

This clone was recorded a few times. V gene TRBV27 combines with J gene TRBJ2-5, with D maybe TRBD2 (6 bases). This CDR3 has 14 amino acids. V was cut by 6 bases and J by 4 bases, with 15 bases left in between. Germline V gene lookup returns CDR1 MNHEY and CDR2 SMNVEV (reference sequence). CDR3 DNA: TGTGCCAGCAGAACCTCGGGACTGGGAGAGACCCAGTACTTC. This translates into CASRTSGLGETQYF.

The rearrangement joins TRBV6-5 to TRBJ1-5; 7 bases are shared with TRBD1. The CDR3 runs to 15 residues. Losses at the gene ends were 6 bases for V and 1 base for J; bases not matched to a gene: 6. The germline gives CDR1 MNHEY, CDR2 SVGAGI. This chain's CDR3 is CASSSGTESNQPQHF. As DNA, the CDR3 is TGTGCCAGCAGCTCCGGGACAGAGAGCAATCAGCCCCAGCATTTT.

The chain has TRBV6-1 and TRBJ1-5; tentative D call: TRBD1 (6 bases). Per germline, CDR1 MNHNS and CDR2 SASEGT. The V end was cut by 2 bases, the J end by 5 bases, with 13 bases between. The CDR3 has 15 amino acids. CDR3: CASSELQDSYQPQHF. The DNA of the CDR3 is TGTGCCAGCAGTGAACTTCAGGACAGCTATCAGCCCCAGCATTTT.

The chain couples TRBV19 to TRBJ1-2; D perhaps matches TRBD1 (6 bases). This CDR3 contains 16 residues. Looked up from germline, CDR1 is LNHDA and CDR2 is SQIVND (reference sequence). The V and J ends lost 2 bases and 2 bases respectively, with 15 bases between them. CDR3 protein: CASSIQLDRANYGYTF. In DNA form, the CDR3 reads TGTGCCAGTAGTATACAATTGGACAGAGCAAACTATGGCTACACCTTC.

The chain has TRBV13 and TRBJ1-5, with 7 nucleotides matching TRBD1. The CDR3 length is 14 residues. Germline CDR1 reads PRHDT; CDR2 reads FYEKMQ (reference sequence). V trimming: 0 bases; J trimming: 5 bases; junction bases outside the gene matches: 1. CDR3 sequence (DNA): TGTGCCAGCAGCTTAGGAACAGGGGATCAGCCCCAGCATTTT. Its protein product is CASSLGTGDQPQHF.

The chain uses TRBV5-4 and TRBJ1-1, with a tentative D call TRBD1 (6 bases). CDR1 and CDR2 from the germline V gene are SGHNT and YYREEE (reference sequence). The CDR3 loop spans 16 amino acids. Trimming left V 2 bases short and J 1 base short, with 15 bases between. The CDR3 loop reads CASSLAAGGGNTEAFF. CDR3 nucleotide sequence: TGTGCCAGCAGCTTAGCTGCGGGGGGCGGGAACACTGAAGCTTTCTTT.